What follows are 24 T cell receptor beta chains derived from one specimen sequenced in a study of graft-versus-host responses after intestinal transplantation. Their antigens are not known. TCRdb keeps only in-frame clones here, not all; method: immunoSEQ multiplex PCR. The data contain tens of thousands of clones, 94% of them singletons. The sample here was unstimulated CD4+ T cells sorted from spleen or lymph node cells, taken before transplant. These receptors all stem from a human donor who was the organ donor for an intestinal transplant.

V usage is TRBV7-9 and J usage is TRBJ1-2, with 8 positions matching TRBD1. The CDR3 consists of 15 residues. V was pared by 3 bases and J by 3 bases, with 6 bases of the junction left unmatched. Germline CDR1 and CDR2: SEHNR and FQNEAQ (reference sequence). The CDR3 bases are TGTGCCAGCAGCTTTGGACAGGGCGTCGACTATGGCTACACCTTC. It translates to CASSFGQGVDYGYTF.

V usage is TRBV25-1 and J usage is TRBJ1-4; 7 nucleotides align to TRBD1. The CDR3 has 13 residues. The germline gives CDR1 MGHDK, CDR2 SYGVNS. Trimming at V came to 7 bases and at J to 4 bases, leaving 3 bases not matched to a gene. In DNA, the CDR3 is TGTGCCAGCATGGGACAGTATAATGAAAAACTGTTTTTT. Its translation: CASMGQYNEKLFF.

This chain links TRBV7-3 with TRBJ2-3; 8 positions agree with TRBD2. The V gene end was trimmed by 4 bases and the J gene end by 5 bases; junction bases not matched to a gene: 5. From germline, CDR1 is SGHTA and CDR2 FQGTGA. The CDR3 length is 14 residues. CDR3 loop: CASSSGGRIDTQYF. The CDR3 coding sequence is TGTGCCAGCAGCTCGGGGGGGAGAATAGATACGCAGTATTTT.

The CDR3 nucleotides read TGTGCCAGTTACCGGGACAGGATAACAGATACGCAGTATTTT. The encoded protein is CASYRDRITDTQYF. V gene TRBV2 combines with J gene TRBJ2-3; TRBD1 matches at 8 bases. The V gene end was trimmed by 9 bases and the J gene end by 3 bases; junction bases not matched to a gene: 8. The CDR3 length is 14 residues. Germline CDR1 and CDR2: SNHLY and FYNNEI.

The V gene is TRBV5-1, the J gene TRBJ2-5; weak D call: TRBD1 (6 bases). The CDR3 contains 13 residues. From germline, CDR1 is SGHRS and CDR2 YFSETQ. Deletions cut 5 bases from V and 1 base from J, with 9 bases between. The CDR3 DNA is TGCGCCAGCAGAACAGGGTTCCAAGAGACCCAGTACTTC. Translation gives CASRTGFQETQYF.

The chain employs TRBV5-1 and TRBJ1-1; the D gene is possibly TRBD1 (6 bases). CDR3 length equals 14 residues. V was cut by 2 bases and J by 2 bases, with 10 bases left in between. The V gene's germline CDR1 is SGHRS and CDR2 YFSETQ. DNA of the CDR3: TGCGCCAGCAGCTTCAAACAGGGTAACACTGAAGCTTTCTTT. It encodes CASSFKQGNTEAFF.

The genes are TRBV27 and TRBJ2-7; D may match TRBD1 or TRBD2 (5 bases each). The CDR3 is 14 amino acids. V shed 2 bases and J shed 2 bases, with 10 bases lying between them. Germline lookup yields CDR1 MNHEY and CDR2 SMNVEV (reference sequence). Written as DNA, the CDR3 is TGTGCCAGCAGTTTACAGGGACCCCCCTACGAGCAGTACTTC. Translating it yields CASSLQGPPYEQYF.

CDR3 sequence reads: CASSDRGQGEQYF. CDR3 coding DNA: TGTGCCAGCAGCGACAGGGGGCAAGGGGAGCAGTACTTC. This chain joins TRBV7-9 and TRBJ2-7, with 10 bases identical to TRBD1. Germline CDR1 reads SEHNR; CDR2 reads FQNEAQ (reference sequence). V gave up 5 bases and J gave up 7 bases; unmatched junction bases: 5. This CDR3 comprises 13 residues.

The chain uses TRBV9 and TRBJ1-2; tentative D call: TRBD1 (5 bases). CDR1 is SGDLS, CDR2 YYNGEE, per germline. The CDR3 has 13 amino acids. Trimming left V 3 bases short and J 7 bases short, with 13 bases between. CDR3 protein: CASSASGHPGYTF. Here the CDR3 DNA reads TGTGCCAGCAGCGCCTCAGGGCACCCTGGCTACACCTTC.

The V and J genes are TRBV19 and TRBJ2-2, with 10 bases identical to TRBD1. The CDR3 is made up of 15 amino acids. In germline, CDR1 is LNHDA, CDR2 SQIVND (reference sequence). Trimming took 6 bases from V and 8 from J; bases not matched to a gene: 9. Here the CDR3 DNA reads TGTGCCAGTAGACTGCCGGGACAGGGGATTGGGGAGCTGTTTTTT. Amino acid sequence: CASRLPGQGIGELFF.

The sample holds a few counts of this clone. The chain recombines TRBV7-9 with TRBJ2-1; TRBD2 aligns across 10 bases. CDR1 is SEHNR, CDR2 FQNEAQ, per germline (reference sequence). The CDR3 is 16 residues long. Trimming removed 5 bases from V and 0 bases from J; junction bases left unmatched: 4. The CDR3: CASSPERGGSYNEQFF. The CDR3 DNA sequence: TGTGCCAGCAGCCCCGAGCGGGGGGGCTCCTACAATGAGCAGTTCTTC.

The chain carries TRBV11-2 and TRBJ2-7; D assignment may be TRBD1 or TRBD2 (5 bases each). V lost 1 base and J 6 bases, leaving 13 bases between the germline ends. The germline V gene encodes CDR1 SGHAT and CDR2 FQNNGV. The CDR3 loop spans 14 amino acids. The CDR3 nucleotides are TGTGCCAGCAGCTTAGCCAGGGAGTATGGCGAGCAGTACTTC. Amino acids: CASSLAREYGEQYF.

The rearrangement links TRBV7-9 to TRBJ2-5; D may correspond to TRBD1 or TRBD2 (5 bases each). The CDR3 contains 12 residues. The germline CDR1 and CDR2 sequences are SEHNR and FQNEAQ (reference sequence). Trimming left V 3 bases short and J 7 bases short, with 9 bases between. This CDR3 reads CASSFGAWTQYF. The CDR3 DNA is TGTGCCAGCAGCTTCGGGGCGTGGACCCAGTACTTC.

This chain uses TRBV25-1 with TRBJ1-6; no clear D. The CDR3 sequence is 13 residues long. Germline CDR1 reads MGHDK; CDR2 reads SYGVNS. With 6 bases removed from V and 2 bases from J, the gap between germline ends came to 5 bases. The CDR3 DNA reads TGTGCCAGCAGGGGCACCTATAATTCACCCCTCCACTTT. Amino acid sequence: CASRGTYNSPLHF.

The V call is TRBV4-2, the J call TRBJ2-7; D unclear. Germline CDR1 is LGHNA and CDR2 is YNFKEQ. V gave up 0 bases and J gave up 0 bases, with 9 bases separating them. The CDR3 covers 15 residues. This CDR3 reads CASSQDRVSSYEQYF. As DNA, the CDR3 is TGTGCCAGCAGCCAAGACCGTGTGAGCTCCTACGAGCAGTACTTC.

The chain uses TRBV10-3 and TRBJ1-5; 8 bases fit TRBD1. The CDR3 is 15 residues long. V trimming: 0 bases; J trimming: 2 bases; junction bases outside the gene matches: 0. The V gene's germline CDR1 is ENHRY and CDR2 SYGVKD. CDR3 residues: CAISESGQGNQPQHF. CDR3 sequence (DNA): TGTGCCATCAGTGAGTCGGGACAGGGCAATCAGCCCCAGCATTTT.

In its sample, this clone was seen once. The J gene is TRBJ1-6, the V gene TRBV5-8; possible D gene TRBD1, 6 bases. The V gene's germline CDR1 is SGHTS and CDR2 YDEGEE. The V end was cut by 0 bases, the J end by 8 bases, with 12 bases between. There are 15 residues in the CDR3. CDR3 protein: CASSLVTTGDSPLHF. In DNA form, the CDR3 reads TGTGCCAGCAGCTTGGTGACGACAGGAGATTCACCCCTCCACTTT. The full variable domain, in which reference TRBV5-8 and TRBJ1-6 provide the parts outside the CDR3, is EAGVTQSPTHLIKTRGQQATLRCSPISGHTSVYWYQQALGLGLQFLLWYDEGEERNRGNFPPRFSGRQFPNYSSELNVNALELEDSALYLCASSLVTTGDSPLHFGNGTRLTVT.

This clone was seen only once. The CDR3 is CASSYGGPNTEAFF. In DNA form, the CDR3 reads TGTGCCAGCAGTTATGGGGGCCCTAACACTGAAGCTTTCTTT. The rearrangement joins TRBV6-5 to TRBJ1-1; maybe TRBD1 (6 bases). This CDR3 is 14 amino acids long. The germline gives CDR1 MNHEY, CDR2 SVGAGI. Trimming took off 3 bases at V and 2 bases at J, with 10 bases between the two ends.

This clone has just one count. V gene TRBV5-1 combines with J gene TRBJ1-5; TRBD1 aligns across 9 bases. The CDR3 extends over 15 amino acids. V lost 0 bases to trimming and J lost 6 bases; unmatched junction nucleotides: 4. Germline CDR1 and CDR2: SGHRS and YFSETQ. CDR3 DNA sequence: TGCGCCAGCAGCTTGGGCCTGGGACAGGGTCAGCCCCAGCATTTT. Amino acid sequence: CASSLGLGQGQPQHF.

The chain couples TRBV15 to TRBJ1-1, with TRBD1 as a possible D gene (5 bases). V was clipped by 8 bases and J by 1 base, with 14 bases between them. The germline V gene encodes CDR1 LNHNV and CDR2 YYDKDF (reference sequence). The CDR3 has 14 amino acids. This CDR3 is CATSFWGGNTEAFF. The CDR3, as DNA: TGTGCCACCTCTTTCTGGGGCGGGAACACTGAAGCTTTCTTT.

The chain has TRBV2 and TRBJ1-5; 7 positions agree with TRBD1. Germline lookup yields CDR1 SNHLY and CDR2 FYNNEI. This CDR3 region has 14 residues. Losses at the gene ends were 6 bases for V and 4 bases for J; bases not matched to a gene: 6. CDR3 in DNA: TGTGCCAGCAGAACCGGGACAGTTAATCAGCCCCAGCATTTT. Translating gives CASRTGTVNQPQHF. Full variable domain (rest looked up from reference TRBV2 and TRBJ1-5): EPEVTQTPSHQVTQMGQEVILRCVPISNHLYFYWYRQILGQKVEFLVSFYNNEISEKSEIFDDQFSVERPDGSNFTLKIRSTKLEDSAMYFCASRTGTVNQPQHFGDGTRLSIL.

The chain combines TRBV2 with TRBJ1-4; D call uncertain. From germline, CDR1 is SNHLY and CDR2 FYNNEI. V dropped 7 bases and J dropped 8 bases, with 8 bases sitting between them. The CDR3 contains 11 residues. The CDR3 region has the DNA TGTGCCAGCAAGGTTGAGGAAAAACTGTTTTTT. It is translated as CASKVEEKLFF.

The V gene is TRBV7-2, the J gene TRBJ2-5; 7 bases fit TRBD2. CDR1 SGHTA and CDR2 FQGNSA come from the germline V gene. This CDR3 region has 14 residues. The V segment lost 5 bases and the J segment 3 bases; nucleotides outside the gene matches: 6. Here the CDR3 reads CASSRRTREETQYF. CDR3 coding DNA: TGTGCCAGCAGCCGTCGGACTAGAGAAGAGACCCAGTACTTC.

This chain links TRBV5-1 with TRBJ2-5, with unresolved D. This CDR3 contains 15 residues. Trimming left V 0 bases short and J 3 bases short, with 12 bases between. Germline CDR1 is SGHRS and CDR2 is YFSETQ. Written as DNA, the CDR3 is TGCGCCAGCAGCTTGGCCTCCTCCTTAAAAGAGACCCAGTACTTC. This encodes CASSLASSLKETQYF.